This TCR beta chain derives from a study of T cell repertoires in cytomegalovirus infection. About the study: Based on public TCR beta signatures, there were indications of CMV infection and of a matching HLA type.

CDR1 is SGHDN and CDR2 is FVKESK in the germline V gene. Between the trimmed V and J ends, which lost 8 bases and 2 bases, there was a span of 8 bases. The length of the CDR3 is 12 residues. TCRdb ran MiXCR on the reads and lists one entry per CDR3 protein. The table includes roughly 130,000 distinct CDR3 sequences, 8.8% detected once. This clonotype was detected many times. Sequencing was performed on PBMCs. The chain recombines TRBV14 with TRBJ2-3; D is uncertain. This clonotype was sampled from a human donor in good health (CMV status not recorded). Some clones in this sample may be carry-over from other donors' samples. CDR3 loop: CASPTLTDTQYF. The CDR3 DNA sequence: TGTGCCAGCCCCACCCTCACAGATACGCAGTATTTT.